This T cell receptor (beta chain) was obtained from a study of T-cell memory formation after mild COVID-19. The CDR3 runs 14 residues. This clonotype was counted between two and nine times. Its antigen is as yet unknown. TCRdb reprocessed the 5' RACE reads via MiXCR and lists one record per CDR3 protein. The sample holds about 290,000 distinct CDR3 sequences, about 16% seen once. General study findings and limits: Contracting CD4+ clones sat mainly in CM and EM; CD8+ in EMRA. The second-wave clones peaking on day 37 were not confirmed as SARS-CoV-2-specific.

The chain uses TRBV21-1 and TRBJ2-7; the table's D call TRBD1 went unverified against the DNA. TRBV21-1 is designated a pseudogene. Sequencing used PBMCs or a T cell subset sorted from them (not recorded which). The TCR was taken from a man younger than 30 who had mild COVID-19 (a few samples of this study predate the infection). Cell type and time point are not known. CDR3 residues: CASRERDSSYEQYV. Written as DNA, the CDR3 is TGTGCCAGCAGGGAACGGGACAGCTCCTACGAGCAGTACGTC.